This T cell receptor (beta chain) was identified during a study of blood T cell repertoires in COVID-19 (dated by TCRdb to 2020 to 2022). For the wider study: The collaborator samples originated in the United States, Italy and Spain and spanned the acute and convalescent phases of COVID-19. A freely available public database, intended as a resource for researchers studying the immune response to SARS-CoV-2, is where the repertoires were released. The dataset comprised deeply sampled blood TCRbeta repertoires from subjects exposed to, actively infected with, or recovered from COVID-19. The prospective study material was composed of cDNA or gDNA derived from T cells, B-cell-depleted T cells, or PBMCs. Where HLA class I and class II types were available, the types were taken from metadata supplied by the sample provider, not from assay-based typing. A de-identified subject ID, COVID-19 status, age in years and sex were almost always included in the sample metadata. The samples were drawn from the first 160 participants of the ongoing ImmuneRACE study and from 1,254 subjects provided by 6 global collaborators. The full study reports these points: How much clinical and demographic metadata was included differed by source and by participant, and the metadata was provided uncurated.

The collaborating institutions used their own protocols to collect whole blood in K2EDTA tubes. Collaborator samples were shipped for TCRbeta analysis as frozen whole blood, isolated PBMCs, or DNA extracted from either sample type. TCRbeta CDR3 regions were amplified from genomic DNA using the immunoSEQ Assay, a bias-controlled multiplex PCR. The authors' pipeline ran thus. Nucleated cell counts per sample were estimated from amplification of reference gene primers within the assay. To quantify the absolute abundance of each unique TCRbeta CDR3 rearrangement, sequence reads were collapsed and filtered. Productive Simpson clonality was computed per sample as the square root of Simpson's diversity index over productive rearrangements. TCRdb stores this immuneACCESS table with in-frame sequences only. Part of the clones is absent; in the studies checked, under half of the shortfall reflects unresolved V genes, and no reason is known for the rest. The D gene and trimming were derived from the DNA, and the V and J assignments and clone size from that table. In this sample the table shows some 78,000 clones, 80% of which occur a single time. The ten most abundant clones make up over 5.5% of the sample.

Note on this clone: This clone's antigen is unknown. Base qualities were left out, and no much larger clone turns up one base away.

The TCR originated in a man aged 55 to 70 with active or convalescent COVID-19. Sequencing was carried out using peripheral blood.

The CDR3 is CASSGRGTGRYEQYF. DNA sequence: TGTGCCAGCAGTGGACGCGGGACAGGACGCTACGAGCAGTACTTC. The sequence links TRBV25-1 to TRBJ2-7, with 8 junctional bases fitting TRBD1. From the cysteine up to the phenylalanine, the CDR3 has a length of 15 residues. CDR3 DNA only is kept here, 45 bases in frame from base 1. Via the germline V gene, CDR1 is MGHDK and CDR2 SYGVNS. Trimming removed 4 bases from V and 3 bases from J; the gene matches leave 8 bases unexplained.